The clone carrying this TCR beta chain has only a few counts. TCRdb passed the 5' RACE reads through MiXCR, listing each CDR3 protein once. The table has around 150,000 distinct CDR3 sequences, around two fifths seen once; the top ten hold around 15%. The sample belongs to a study of CD8 T cells in ankylosing spondylitis. V was clipped by 1 base and J by 6 bases, with 14 bases between them. Germline CDR1 and CDR2: SGHDT and YYEEEE. This CDR3 has 15 residues. Sequenced input: synovial fluid, either unsorted or a sorted T cell fraction (not recorded which). The receptor was isolated from a male donor with ankylosing spondylitis. The genes are TRBV5-6 and TRBJ2-4, with D possibly called TRBD1 or TRBD2 (5 bases each). The CDR3 coding sequence is TGTGCCAGCAGCTTGCGTGGGACCCGCGGAAACATTCAGTACTTC. It yields the protein CASSLRGTRGNIQYF.